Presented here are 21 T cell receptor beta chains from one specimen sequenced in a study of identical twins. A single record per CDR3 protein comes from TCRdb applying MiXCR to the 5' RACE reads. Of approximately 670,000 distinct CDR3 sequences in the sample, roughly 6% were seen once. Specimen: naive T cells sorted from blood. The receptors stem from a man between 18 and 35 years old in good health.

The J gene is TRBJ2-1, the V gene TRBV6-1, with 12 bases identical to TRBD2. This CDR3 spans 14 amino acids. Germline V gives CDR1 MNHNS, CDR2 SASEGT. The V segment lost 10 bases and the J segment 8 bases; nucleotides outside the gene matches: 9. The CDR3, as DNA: TGTGCCACTAAAGGGGCTAGCGGGAGGGATGAGCAGTTCTTC. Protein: CATKGASGRDEQFF.

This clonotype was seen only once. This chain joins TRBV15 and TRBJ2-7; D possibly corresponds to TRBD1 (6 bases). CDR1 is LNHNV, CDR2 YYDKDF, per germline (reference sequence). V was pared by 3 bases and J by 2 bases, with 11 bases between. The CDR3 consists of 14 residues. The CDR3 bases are TGTGCCACCAGCAGGACACAGGGAGCCTACGAGCAGTACTTC. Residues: CATSRTQGAYEQYF.

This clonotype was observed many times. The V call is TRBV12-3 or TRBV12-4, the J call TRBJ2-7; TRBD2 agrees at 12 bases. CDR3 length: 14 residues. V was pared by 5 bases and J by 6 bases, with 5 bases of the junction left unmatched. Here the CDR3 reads CASSTSGRTLEQYF. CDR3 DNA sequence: TGTGCCAGCAGTACTAGCGGGAGGACCCTCGAGCAGTACTTC.

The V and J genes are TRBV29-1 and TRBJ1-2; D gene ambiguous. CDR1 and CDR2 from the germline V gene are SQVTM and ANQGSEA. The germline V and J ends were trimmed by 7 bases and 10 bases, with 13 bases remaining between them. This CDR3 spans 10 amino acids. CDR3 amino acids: CSATEGPYTF. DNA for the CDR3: TGCAGCGCAACCGAAGGGCCCTACACCTTC.

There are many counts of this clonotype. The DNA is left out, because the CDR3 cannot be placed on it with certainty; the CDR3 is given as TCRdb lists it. CDR3 sequence reads: CSVWERGATGELFF. The rearrangement links TRBV29-1 to TRBJ2-2; the table calls TRBD1, which could not be checked here. CDR1 and CDR2 from the germline V gene are SQVTM and ANQGSEA. The CDR3 spans 14 residues, counting both ends.

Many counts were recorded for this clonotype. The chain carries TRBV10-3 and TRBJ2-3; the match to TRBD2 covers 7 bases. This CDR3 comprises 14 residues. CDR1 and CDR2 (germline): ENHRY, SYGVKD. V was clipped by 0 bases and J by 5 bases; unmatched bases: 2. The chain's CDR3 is CAISESVAGDTQYF. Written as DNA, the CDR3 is TGTGCCATCAGTGAGTCTGTAGCGGGAGATACGCAGTATTTT.

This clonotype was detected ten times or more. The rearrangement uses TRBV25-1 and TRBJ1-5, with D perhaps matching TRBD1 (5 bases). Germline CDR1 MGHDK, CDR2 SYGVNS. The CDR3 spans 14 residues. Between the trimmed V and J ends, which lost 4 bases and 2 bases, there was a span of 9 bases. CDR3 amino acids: CASSGGGGNQPQHF. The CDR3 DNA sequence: TGTGCCAGCAGTGGGGGGGGAGGCAATCAGCCCCAGCATTTT.

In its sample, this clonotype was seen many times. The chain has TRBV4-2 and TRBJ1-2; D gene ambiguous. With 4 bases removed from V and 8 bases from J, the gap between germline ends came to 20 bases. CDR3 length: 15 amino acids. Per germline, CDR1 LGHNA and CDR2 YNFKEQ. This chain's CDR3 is CASSPPGIATGGYTF. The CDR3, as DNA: TGTGCCAGCAGCCCCCCGGGAATCGCGACCGGGGGCTACACCTTC.

This CDR3 reads CASSFPGLAGVNEQYF. The CDR3 DNA sequence: TGTGCCAGCAGCTTCCCCGGGCTAGCGGGAGTCAACGAGCAGTACTTC. The genes are TRBV7-2 and TRBJ2-7; 10 positions match TRBD2. J was trimmed by 5 bases and V by 3 bases; bases with no gene match: 10. The CDR3 runs to 16 residues. Looked up from germline, CDR1 is SGHTA and CDR2 is FQGNSA.

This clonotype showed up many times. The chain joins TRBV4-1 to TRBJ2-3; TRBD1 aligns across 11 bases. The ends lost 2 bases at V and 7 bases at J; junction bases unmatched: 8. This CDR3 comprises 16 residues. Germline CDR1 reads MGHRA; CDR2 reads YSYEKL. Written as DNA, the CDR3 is TGCGCCAGCAGCCAACCGGGACAGGGGGACCGAAATACGCAGTATTTT. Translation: CASSQPGQGDRNTQYF.

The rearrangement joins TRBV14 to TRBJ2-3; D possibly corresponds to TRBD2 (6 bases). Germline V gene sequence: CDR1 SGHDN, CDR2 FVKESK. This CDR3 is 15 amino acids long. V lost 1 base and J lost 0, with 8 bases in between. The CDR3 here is CASSQGRGSTDTQYF. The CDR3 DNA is TGTGCCAGCAGCCAAGGGCGGGGAAGCACAGATACGCAGTATTTT.

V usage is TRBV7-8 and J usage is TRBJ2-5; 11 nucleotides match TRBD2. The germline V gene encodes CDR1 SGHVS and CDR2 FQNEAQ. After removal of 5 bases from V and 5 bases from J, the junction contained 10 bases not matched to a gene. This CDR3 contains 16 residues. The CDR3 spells CASSVIAGGRFETQYF. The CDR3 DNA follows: TGTGCCAGCAGCGTTATAGCGGGAGGGCGTTTTGAGACCCAGTACTTC.

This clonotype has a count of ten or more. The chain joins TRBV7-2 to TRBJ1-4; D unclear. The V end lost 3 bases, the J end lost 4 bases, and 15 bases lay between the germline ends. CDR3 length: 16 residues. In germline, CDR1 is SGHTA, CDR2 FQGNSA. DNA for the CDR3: TGTGCCAGCAGCTTGAGGCCCAACGGTGATAATGAAAAACTGTTTTTT. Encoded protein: CASSLRPNGDNEKLFF.

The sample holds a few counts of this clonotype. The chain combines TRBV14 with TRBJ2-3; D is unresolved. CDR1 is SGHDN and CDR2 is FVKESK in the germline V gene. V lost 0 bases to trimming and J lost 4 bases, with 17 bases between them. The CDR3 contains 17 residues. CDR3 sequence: CASSQDKRSPVSDTQYF. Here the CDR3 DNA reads TGTGCCAGCAGCCAAGATAAGCGTTCCCCTGTTTCAGATACGCAGTATTTT.

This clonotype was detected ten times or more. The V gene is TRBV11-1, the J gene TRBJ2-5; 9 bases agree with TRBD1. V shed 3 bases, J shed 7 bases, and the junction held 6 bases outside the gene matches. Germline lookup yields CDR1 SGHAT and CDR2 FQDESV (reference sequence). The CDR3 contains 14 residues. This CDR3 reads CASSFPGTGLTQYF. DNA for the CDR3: TGTGCCAGCAGCTTCCCCGGGACAGGGTTGACCCAGTACTTC.

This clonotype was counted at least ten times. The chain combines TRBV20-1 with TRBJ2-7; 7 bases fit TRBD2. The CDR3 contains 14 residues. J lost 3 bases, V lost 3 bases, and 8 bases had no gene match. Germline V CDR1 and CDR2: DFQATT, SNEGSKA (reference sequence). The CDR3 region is CSASRAGSLYEQYV. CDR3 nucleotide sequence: TGCAGTGCTAGTCGAGCGGGATCCCTCTACGAGCAGTACGTC.

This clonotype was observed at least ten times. CDR3 protein: CASSLAGSAYEQYF. The DNA for the CDR3 is TGTGCCAGCAGCTTAGCCGGCTCCGCCTACGAGCAGTACTTC. The genes are TRBV7-2 and TRBJ2-7, with D unresolved. V was cut by 0 bases and J by 2 bases, with 8 bases left in between. The CDR3 is made up of 14 amino acids. The germline CDR1 and CDR2 sequences are SGHTA and FQGNSA.

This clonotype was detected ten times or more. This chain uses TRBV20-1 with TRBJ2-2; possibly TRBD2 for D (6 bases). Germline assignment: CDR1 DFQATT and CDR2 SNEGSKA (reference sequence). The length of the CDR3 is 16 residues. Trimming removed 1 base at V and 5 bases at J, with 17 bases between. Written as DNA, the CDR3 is TGCAGTGCTAGAGGTCCGGGAGTGGTTGGAACCGGGGAGCTGTTTTTT. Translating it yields CSARGPGVVGTGELFF.

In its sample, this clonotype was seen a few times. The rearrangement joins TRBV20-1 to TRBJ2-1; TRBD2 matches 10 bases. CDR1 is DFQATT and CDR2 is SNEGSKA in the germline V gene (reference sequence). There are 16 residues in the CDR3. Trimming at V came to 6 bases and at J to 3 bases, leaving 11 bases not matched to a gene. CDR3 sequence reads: CSARTRLAGVYNEQFF. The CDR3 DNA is TGCAGTGCCCGAACCCGACTAGCGGGTGTCTACAATGAGCAGTTCTTC.

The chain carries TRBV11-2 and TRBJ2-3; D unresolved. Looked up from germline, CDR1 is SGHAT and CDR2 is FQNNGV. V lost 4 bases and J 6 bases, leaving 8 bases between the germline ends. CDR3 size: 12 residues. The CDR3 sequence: CASSSRVDTQYF. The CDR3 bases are TGTGCCAGCAGCTCTAGAGTTGATACGCAGTATTTT. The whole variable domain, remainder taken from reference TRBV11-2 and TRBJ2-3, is EAGVAQSPRYKIIEKRQSVAFWCNPISGHATLYWYQQILGQGPKLLIQFQNNGVVDDSQLPKDRFSAERLKGVDSTLKIQPAKLEDSAVYLCASSSRVDTQYFGPGTRLTVL.

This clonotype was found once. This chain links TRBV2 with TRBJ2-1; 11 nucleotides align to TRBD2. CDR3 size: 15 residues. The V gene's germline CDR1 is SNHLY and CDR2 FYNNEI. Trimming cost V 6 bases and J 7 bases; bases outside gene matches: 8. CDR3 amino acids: CASRPTSGSLNEQFF. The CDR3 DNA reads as TGTGCCAGCAGACCCACTAGCGGGAGCTTGAATGAGCAGTTCTTC.